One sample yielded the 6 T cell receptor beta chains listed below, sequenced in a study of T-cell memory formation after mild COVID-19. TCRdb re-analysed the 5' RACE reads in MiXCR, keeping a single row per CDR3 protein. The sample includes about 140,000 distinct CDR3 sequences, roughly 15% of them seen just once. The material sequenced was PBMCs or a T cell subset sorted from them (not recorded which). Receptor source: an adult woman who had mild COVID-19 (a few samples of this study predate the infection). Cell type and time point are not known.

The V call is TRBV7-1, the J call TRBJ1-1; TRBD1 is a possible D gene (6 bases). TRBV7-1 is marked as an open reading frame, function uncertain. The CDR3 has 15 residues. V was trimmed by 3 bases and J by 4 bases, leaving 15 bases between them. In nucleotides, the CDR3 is TGTGCCAGCAGCTCGGGGACAACCTCTACCACTGAAGCTTTCTTT. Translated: CASSSGTTSTTEAFF.

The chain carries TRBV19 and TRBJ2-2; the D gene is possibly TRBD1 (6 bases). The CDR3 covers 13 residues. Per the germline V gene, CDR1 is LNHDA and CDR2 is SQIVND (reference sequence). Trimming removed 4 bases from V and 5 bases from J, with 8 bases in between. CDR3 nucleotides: TGTGCCAGTAGTACCGGGACAACCGGGGAGCTGTTTTTT. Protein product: CASSTGTTGELFF.

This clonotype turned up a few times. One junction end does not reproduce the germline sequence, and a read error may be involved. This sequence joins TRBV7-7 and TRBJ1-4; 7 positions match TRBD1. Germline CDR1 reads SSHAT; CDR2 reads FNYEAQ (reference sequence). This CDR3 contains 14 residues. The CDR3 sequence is CASSLGGTDSKLFF. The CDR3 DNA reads TGTGCTAGCAGCTTGGGTGGGACAGACTCGAAACTGTTTTTT.

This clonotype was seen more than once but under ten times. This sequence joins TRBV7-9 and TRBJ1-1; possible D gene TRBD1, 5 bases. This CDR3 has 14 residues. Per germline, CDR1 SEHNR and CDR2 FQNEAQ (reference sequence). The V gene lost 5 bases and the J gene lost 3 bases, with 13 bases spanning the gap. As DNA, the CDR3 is TGTGCCAGCAGCGGGCTAGGGGCCGACACTGAAGCTTTCTTT. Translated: CASSGLGADTEAFF.

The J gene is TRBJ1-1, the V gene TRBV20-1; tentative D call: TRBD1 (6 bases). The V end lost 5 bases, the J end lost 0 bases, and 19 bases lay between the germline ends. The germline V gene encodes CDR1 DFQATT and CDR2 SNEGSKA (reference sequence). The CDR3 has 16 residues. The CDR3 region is CSAGRGMGLLNTEAFF. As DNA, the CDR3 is TGCAGTGCTGGAAGGGGGATGGGACTCCTGAACACTGAAGCTTTCTTT.

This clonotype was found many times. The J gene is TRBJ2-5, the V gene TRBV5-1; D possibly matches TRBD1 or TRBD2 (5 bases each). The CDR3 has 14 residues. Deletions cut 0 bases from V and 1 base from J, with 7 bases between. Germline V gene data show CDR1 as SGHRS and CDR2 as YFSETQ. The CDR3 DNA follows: TGCGCCAGCAGCTTGGTTGGGGGCCAAGAGACCCAGTACTTC. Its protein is CASSLVGGQETQYF.